Reported below is one TCR beta chain. Its antigen is currently unknown. The PCR was carried out with 60 Vbeta primers and 13 Jbeta primers. Produced via immunoSEQ multiplex PCR; TCRdb's table is partial and in-frame only. Here the sample spans over 110,000 clones, 80% being singletons. The data were obtained in a study of cytomegalovirus exposure and HLA in healthy donors. Across the study: Among the 370 or so donors who were genotyped, about 84% fell in the genetic ancestry cluster that is associated with self-reported Caucasian donors.

Findings and caveats of the study: Analyzed later, association rates of TCRs varied across HLA loci, with DRB1 most and HLA-C fewest.

Germline V lookup: CDR1 SGHTA, CDR2 FQGNSA. The CDR3 has 13 amino acids. V shed 3 bases and J 9 bases; nucleotides not matched to a gene: 5. The chain couples TRBV7-2 to TRBJ2-1; TRBD1 matches 7 bases. The sequencing input was PBMCs. This TCR derives from a middle-aged man in good health and CMV-seronegative. CDR3 in amino acids: CASSLGDRAEQFF. The CDR3 DNA sequence: TGTGCCAGCAGCTTGGGTGACAGGGCTGAGCAGTTCTTC.